This T cell receptor (beta chain) was obtained from a study of blood T cell repertoires in COVID-19. Study-level information: COVID-19 samples collected from the United States, Italy and Spain covered acute and convalescent phases. In each case, the material was cDNA or gDNA derived from T cells, B-cell-depleted T cells, or PBMCs.

The length of the CDR3 is 14 residues. Germline lookup yields CDR1 SGHVS and CDR2 FQNEAQ. Trimming removed 1 base from V and 5 bases from J, with 11 bases in between. Original handling: Amplification of reference gene primers was used by the study to estimate nucleated cell counts. Some clones are missing from TCRdb's copy, which holds only in-frame ones; the method was immunoSEQ multiplex PCR. V and J calls and clone size are as listed in that table; D and trimming were resolved from the DNA. The sample records over 300,000 clones, roughly 86% being singletons. V gene TRBV7-8 combines with J gene TRBJ2-5; D call uncertain. This TCR was recovered from a woman between 45 and 60 years old with acute or convalescent COVID-19. The specimen was peripheral blood. CDR3 nucleotide sequence: TGTGCCAGCAGCTTAGTGGCTCAGTCGGAGACCCAGTACTTC. Its protein product is CASSLVAQSETQYF.